The 4 T cell receptor beta chains listed next were all sequenced from one sample in a study of siplizumab effects on memory and regulatory T cells. Antigen specificity for these receptors is unknown. Sequencing was performed with immunoSEQ multiplex PCR; in TCRdb, only in-frame clones are kept and a portion is missing. The data show 20,000 or so clones, with about 45% seen just once and 6% held by the top ten. Cells that made up the mixed lymphocyte reaction were cocultured at 37°C for 6 to 7 days. Sequencing input: CFSE-low (dividing) CD4+ T cells sorted from an allogeneic mixed lymphocyte reaction. These receptors were collected from a human donor in good health; the cells came from an allogeneic mixed lymphocyte reaction. Some clones in this sample may be carry-over from other donors' samples.

This clone was detected only a few times. This chain links TRBV6-1 with TRBJ1-2; the D is unclear. This CDR3 region has 14 residues. Germline CDR1 is MNHNS and CDR2 is SASEGT. Between the trimmed V and J ends, which lost 6 bases and 0 bases, there was a span of 11 bases. The DNA for the CDR3 is TGTGCCAGCAGCCGTATCGGCACTAACTATGGCTACACCTTC. It specifies CASSRIGTNYGYTF.

The rearrangement links TRBV30 to TRBJ2-3; 8 nucleotides align to TRBD1. The CDR3 has 16 residues. Germline V CDR1 and CDR2: GTSNPN, SVGIG (reference sequence). V lost 2 bases to trimming and J lost 9 bases; unmatched junction nucleotides: 16. CDR3 in DNA: TGTGCCTGGAGTAGCACAGGGGGATTTGGGCCAGGGACGCAGTATTTT. The encoded protein is CAWSSTGGFGPGTQYF.

The gene calls are TRBV19 and TRBJ2-5; D is unclear. The V gene's germline CDR1 is LNHDA and CDR2 SQIVND (reference sequence). Trimming cost V 4 bases and J 4 bases, with 10 bases left between them. CDR3 length: 13 amino acids. CDR3 in amino acids: CASSRDTVETQYF. Written as DNA, the CDR3 is TGTGCCAGTAGTAGAGACACTGTAGAGACCCAGTACTTC.

The CDR3 DNA follows: TGTGCCAGCTCACCTATGGGTCAGTCTCTGAACACTGAAGCTTTCTTT. Its translation is CASSPMGQSLNTEAFF. The chain recombines TRBV18 with TRBJ1-1; D is unresolved. From germline, CDR1 is KGHSH and CDR2 LQKENI. V lost 3 bases and J 0 bases, leaving 14 bases between the germline ends. CDR3 size: 16 residues.